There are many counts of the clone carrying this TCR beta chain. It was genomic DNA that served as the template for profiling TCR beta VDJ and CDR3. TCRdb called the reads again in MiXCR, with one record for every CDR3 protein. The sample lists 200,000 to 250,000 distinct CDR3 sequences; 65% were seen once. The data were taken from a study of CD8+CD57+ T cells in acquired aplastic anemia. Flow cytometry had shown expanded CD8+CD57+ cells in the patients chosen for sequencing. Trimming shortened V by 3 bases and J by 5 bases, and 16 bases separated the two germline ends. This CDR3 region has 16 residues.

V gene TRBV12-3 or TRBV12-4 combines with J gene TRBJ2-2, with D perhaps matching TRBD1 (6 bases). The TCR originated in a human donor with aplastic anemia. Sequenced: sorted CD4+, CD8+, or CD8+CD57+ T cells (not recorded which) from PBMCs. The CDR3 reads CASSLRQWGQTGELFF. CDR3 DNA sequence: TGTGCCAGCAGTTTGAGACAATGGGGGCAAACCGGGGAGCTGTTTTTT.